This TCR beta chain was identified during a study of early T cells in non-severe SARS-CoV-2 infection (dated by TCRdb to the early 2020s). Context from the whole study: Because TCR sequencing relied on bulk RNA taken from unsorted whole blood, pairing of alpha and beta chains was not possible. General findings and caveats noted by the study authors: VDJdb matching was skewed toward anti-spike CD8 responses and likely underestimated virus-specific expansions, missing private and CD4 specificities.

The study was a case-control design nested within a healthcare worker cohort in London, UK, with weekly nasopharyngeal swab PCR tests and blood sampling. Between 23 and 31 March 2020, the week of the UK lockdown, healthcare workers were enrolled and then followed up weekly for as long as 16 weeks. Per the germline V gene (reference sequence), MNHEY is the CDR1 and SMNVEV is the CDR2. The cysteine opens and the phenylalanine closes a CDR3 of 17 amino acids. The kept DNA is CDR3 alone, 51 bases in frame from the first base. V and J are truncated by 6 bases and 1 base respectively, leaving an intervening sequence of 21 bases. Library preparation was by 5' RACE. TCRdb names NextSeq 500 as the instrument used. Unique molecular identifiers were attached to individual cDNA molecules in the TCR library protocol so that sequencing error and PCR bias could be corrected. Both TCR alpha and beta chains were sequenced, and tight co-correlation was observed between alpha and beta sequence abundances in each sample. The paper's processing steps were these. Decombinator V4 was used to annotate the V gene, J gene and CDR3 of the TCR sequences. TCRs were defined as expanded if a significant change between any two time points was detected under a Poisson model with p below 0.0001. TCR abundances were normalised to the total number of TCRs sequenced per sample and expressed as counts per million. TRAV1-2 paired with TRAJ12, TRAJ20 or TRAJ33 defined MAIT TCRs, while TRAV10 paired with TRAJ18 defined iNKT TCRs. VDJdb, accessed 1 November 2021, was searched for CMV, EBV and SARS-CoV-2 annotated TCRs, with TCRs annotated for multiple antigens excluded. TCRdb ran its own pipeline on the public reads, namely fastp trimming at Q25 and MiXCR clone calling, and kept in-frame beta chains. A single entry per CDR3 protein holds the most common genes and DNA from its merged rows. TCRdb, rather than the study authors, made the V and J calls. The table for this sample lists roughly 100,000 distinct CDR3 sequences; 10% to 15% of them were counted only once. The top ten hold approximately 4.7% of the sample.

About this clonotype itself: Its recognized antigen is unknown. Qualities for individual bases were not recorded, and no much larger clone is one base off.

This TCR derives from an adult who was a healthcare worker with PCR-confirmed SARS-CoV-2 infection or an uninfected control (not recorded which). Sequences were derived from whole blood, sampled at baseline. The rearranged chain carries TRBV27 and TRBJ1-2; tentative D gene TRBD1, with 6 bases matching. CDR3 sequence: CASSLQGSVRFNYGYTF. The sequence in DNA is TGTGCCAGCAGCTTACAGGGAAGTGTACGGTTTAACTATGGCTACACCTTC.